Below, 28 T cell receptor beta chains from the same sample are listed, as sequenced in a study of OX40 agonist ivuxolimab in advanced cancers. The method was immunoSEQ multiplex PCR; TCRdb's version includes in-frame clones alone and lacks a portion of them. The table includes tens of thousands of clones, around 94% detected once. The sequences come from CD4+ or CD8+ T cells sorted from blood, collected in a trial of the OX40 agonist ivuxolimab. The receptors were sampled from an adult with an advanced solid tumor such as melanoma, head and neck, liver or kidney cancer.

CDR3 DNA sequence: TGTGCCAGCAGTACATCGGCCGGCAGGGGGCGTGAAGCTTTCTTT. Translation: CASSTSAGRGREAFF. The rearrangement joins TRBV7-2 to TRBJ1-1; 8 bases map to TRBD1. The CDR3 runs to 15 residues. With 6 bases clipped from V and 7 bases from J, the junction kept 13 bases outside the gene matches. Looked up from germline, CDR1 is SGHTA and CDR2 is FQGNSA.

The J gene is TRBJ1-1, the V gene TRBV7-2, with 11 bases that match TRBD1. The CDR3 runs 17 residues. Losses at the gene ends were 5 bases for V and 3 bases for J; bases not matched to a gene: 11. Germline CDR1 is SGHTA and CDR2 is FQGNSA. The CDR3 loop reads CASSLGTGGFEDTEAFF. CDR3 sequence (DNA): TGTGCCAGCAGCCTAGGGACAGGGGGATTTGAGGACACTGAAGCTTTCTTT.

The chain couples TRBV11-2 to TRBJ2-5, with D uncertain. Germline V lookup: CDR1 SGHAT, CDR2 FQNNGV. This CDR3 is built from 14 residues. Deletions cut 1 base from V and 0 bases from J, with 6 bases between. The CDR3 sequence: CASSLGQNQETQYF. CDR3 in DNA: TGTGCCAGCAGCTTAGGTCAAAACCAAGAGACCCAGTACTTC.

The V and J genes are TRBV29-1 and TRBJ2-1, with a possible D match to TRBD2 (6 bases). V lost 6 bases, J lost 7 bases, and 19 bases lay in between. Germline V lookup: CDR1 SQVTM, CDR2 ANQGSEA. The length of the CDR3 is 14 residues. CDR3 DNA sequence: TGCAGCGTCCTAGGGGTAGCGGCAAATAATGAGCAGTTCTTC. Protein: CSVLGVAANNEQFF.

In regard to this clone: At one of its ends the junction is not consistent with the germline gene, which may arise from a read error. The chain employs TRBV28 and TRBJ2-3; the match to TRBD1 covers 9 bases. The CDR3 covers 11 residues. Germline-derived CDR1 and CDR2 are MDHEN and SYDVKM. CDR3 DNA: TGTGCCAGCAGTTTTCGGGACAGGGCCACTTTT. It yields the protein CASSFRDRATF. Full variable domain (rest looked up from reference TRBV28 and TRBJ2-3): DVKVTQSSRYLVKRTGEKVFLECVQDMDHENMFWYRQDPGLGLRLIYFSYDVKMKEKGDIPEGYSVSREKKERFSLILESASTNQTSMYLCASSFRDRATFGPGTRLTVL.

The chain carries TRBV7-6 and TRBJ2-3; 9 bases agree with TRBD2. This CDR3 is 14 amino acids long. Germline assignment: CDR1 SGHVS and CDR2 FNYEAQ. Trimming took 5 bases from V and 5 from J; bases not matched to a gene: 5. CDR3 coding DNA: TGTGCCAGCAGCCGCGGGAGGGCCCAAGATACGCAGTATTTT. Protein: CASSRGRAQDTQYF.

V usage is TRBV5-1 and J usage is TRBJ1-1; D is uncertain. The CDR3 length is 11 residues. Per the germline V gene, CDR1 is SGHRS and CDR2 is YFSETQ. Trimming shortened V by 4 bases and J by 8 bases, and 9 bases separated the two germline ends. The CDR3 DNA is TGCGCCAGCAGCCCTGGAGAGGAAGCTTTCTTT. It yields the protein CASSPGEEAFF.

V is TRBV5-4 and J is TRBJ2-3, with 8 positions matching TRBD2. The CDR3 contains 19 residues. From germline, CDR1 is SGHNT and CDR2 YYREEE (reference sequence). Trimming at V came to 4 bases and at J to 4 bases, leaving 20 bases not matched to a gene. CDR3 sequence (DNA): TGTGCCAGCAGCGGACTAGCAGCCAACAATAACCCTTGGGCAGATACGCAGTATTTT. Its translation is CASSGLAANNNPWADTQYF. Complete variable domain (other parts from reference TRBV5-4 and TRBJ2-3): ETGVTQSPTHLIKTRGQQVTLRCSSQSGHNTVSWYQQALGQGPQFIFQYYREEENGRGNFPPRFSGLQFPNYSSELNVNALELDDSALYLCASSGLAANNNPWADTQYFGPGTRLTVL.

A word on this clone: One end of the junction is discordant with germline, which a read error may explain. The chain links TRBV27 to TRBJ1-6; the D gene is possibly TRBD1 (6 bases). Germline assignment: CDR1 MNHEY and CDR2 SMNVEV (reference sequence). The CDR3 contains 18 residues. The DNA for the CDR3 is TGTGCCAGCAGTGTATCAGGGGTCCCATTCTCCTATAATTCACCCCTCCACTTT. This translates into CASSVSGVPFSYNSPLHF.

The chain uses TRBV13 and TRBJ2-3, with a weak D call TRBD2 (6 bases). Germline CDR1 PRHDT, CDR2 FYEKMQ (reference sequence). CDR3 size: 14 residues. V lost 7 bases and J lost 2, with 13 bases in between. The DNA for the CDR3 is TGTGCCAGCAACATGGGAGGAGTCACAGATACGCAGTATTTT. This encodes CASNMGGVTDTQYF. The full variable domain, in which reference TRBV13 and TRBJ2-3 provide the parts outside the CDR3, is AAGVIQSPRHLIKEKRETATLKCYPIPRHDTVYWYQQGPGQDPQFLISFYEKMQSDKGSIPDRFSAQQFSDYHSELNMSSLELGDSALYFCASNMGGVTDTQYFGPGTRLTVL.

V usage is TRBV13 and J usage is TRBJ1-3, with D unclear. The CDR3 runs to 12 residues. Germline V gene sequence: CDR1 PRHDT, CDR2 FYEKMQ (reference sequence). V was pared by 0 bases and J by 5 bases, with 2 bases between. The CDR3 reads CASSLGRNTIYF. The CDR3 coding sequence is TGTGCCAGCAGCTTAGGCCGAAACACCATATATTTT.

The rearrangement joins TRBV5-1 to TRBJ2-7; TRBD1 or TRBD2 may be the D gene (5 bases each). Germline V lookup: CDR1 SGHRS, CDR2 YFSETQ. Trimming took off 4 bases at V and 7 bases at J, with 15 bases between the two ends. The CDR3 has 13 residues. The CDR3 reads CASSLRRGWEQYF. The CDR3 DNA reads TGCGCCAGCAGCCTACGACGGGGCTGGGAGCAGTACTTC.

V is TRBV27 and J is TRBJ1-1, with 8 bases that match TRBD1. Trimming took 5 bases from V and 5 from J; bases not matched to a gene: 4. The CDR3 totals 13 residues. Per the germline V gene, CDR1 is MNHEY and CDR2 is SMNVEV (reference sequence). CDR3 sequence reads: CASSATGATEAFF. As DNA, the CDR3 is TGTGCCAGCAGTGCGACAGGGGCGACTGAAGCTTTCTTT.

CDR3 coding DNA: TGTGCCACCAGCAGGACCCCGACTAGCGGGAGCTACGAGCAGTACTTC. Its protein is CATSRTPTSGSYEQYF. V and J are TRBV15 and TRBJ2-7; 12 bases are shared with TRBD2. The CDR3 runs to 16 residues. Per germline, CDR1 LNHNV and CDR2 YYDKDF (reference sequence). V trimming: 3 bases; J trimming: 3 bases; junction bases outside the gene matches: 6.

This clone was recorded once. V gene TRBV27 combines with J gene TRBJ1-5; 8 nucleotides agree with TRBD1. CDR3 size: 16 residues. Losses at the gene ends were 3 bases for V and 1 base for J; bases not matched to a gene: 5. Germline CDR1 and CDR2: MNHEY and SMNVEV (reference sequence). This CDR3 is CASSLAGGWSNQPQHF. CDR3 nucleotides: TGTGCCAGCAGTTTGGCAGGGGGCTGGAGCAATCAGCCCCAGCATTTT.

The chain couples TRBV27 to TRBJ1-4, with a weak D call TRBD1 (6 bases). Trimming took off 4 bases at V and 5 bases at J, with 11 bases between the two ends. The CDR3 runs 14 residues. Germline lookup yields CDR1 MNHEY and CDR2 SMNVEV (reference sequence). The CDR3 reads CASSYGTPNEKLFF. The DNA of the CDR3 is TGTGCCAGCAGTTACGGGACACCCAATGAAAAACTGTTTTTT.

The J gene is TRBJ2-5, the V gene TRBV27; 8 bases agree with TRBD2. This CDR3 spans 15 amino acids. The ends lost 3 bases at V and 4 bases at J; junction bases unmatched: 7. CDR1 and CDR2 from the germline V gene are MNHEY and SMNVEV (reference sequence). CDR3 sequence reads: CASSFLGLGGETQYF. DNA for the CDR3: TGTGCCAGCAGTTTTTTGGGACTAGGAGGAGAGACCCAGTACTTC.

The chain carries TRBV19 and TRBJ1-2; D gene uncertain. Trimming removed 7 bases from V and 4 bases from J, with 13 bases in between. The CDR3 runs to 13 residues. CDR1 is LNHDA, CDR2 SQIVND, per germline (reference sequence). As DNA, the CDR3 is TGTGCCAGTACCATTACACCCTTCTATGGCTACACCTTC. As protein: CASTITPFYGYTF.

This clone is a singleton in its sample. V usage is TRBV4-3 and J usage is TRBJ2-1, with 7 bases matching TRBD1. After removal of 0 bases from V and 6 bases from J, the junction contained 8 bases not matched to a gene. From germline, CDR1 is LGHNA and CDR2 YSLEER. The length of the CDR3 is 16 residues. The CDR3 loop reads CASSQELGQILNEQFF. For the CDR3, the DNA is TGCGCCAGCAGCCAAGAATTGGGACAGATCCTCAATGAGCAGTTCTTC.

The V gene is TRBV27, the J gene TRBJ2-5; 16 bases fit TRBD2. The CDR3 is 17 residues long. V was pared by 3 bases and J by 2 bases, with 3 bases of the junction left unmatched. Germline V CDR1 and CDR2: MNHEY, SMNVEV (reference sequence). The DNA for the CDR3 is TGTGCCAGCAGTTTTGCGGGACTAGCGGGGGGGCAAGAGACCCAGTACTTC. It yields the protein CASSFAGLAGGQETQYF.

The chain employs TRBV9 and TRBJ2-7; the match to TRBD1 covers 11 bases. This CDR3 is built from 15 residues. CDR1 and CDR2 from the germline V gene are SGDLS and YYNGEE. Trimming removed 4 bases from V and 2 bases from J; junction bases left unmatched: 5. CDR3 sequence (DNA): TGTGCCAGCAGCCCCGGGACAGGGGGACCCTACGAGCAGTACTTC. It is translated as CASSPGTGGPYEQYF. Together with reference TRBV9 and TRBJ2-7, the CDR3 gives the full variable domain: DSGVTQTPKHLITATGQRVTLRCSPRSGDLSVYWYQQSLDQGLQFLIQYYNGEERAKGNILERFSAQQFPDLHSELNLSSLELGDSALYFCASSPGTGGPYEQYFGPGTRLTVT.

CDR3 DNA: TGTGCCAGCAGTGAACTACTCCGGGACCCCGTCTATGGCTACACCTTC. This gives the protein CASSELLRDPVYGYTF. The chain has TRBV28 and TRBJ1-2; possibly TRBD1 for D (5 bases). Germline CDR1 reads MDHEN; CDR2 reads SYDVKM. Trimming took 5 bases from V and 4 from J, leaving 20 bases between them. This CDR3 has 16 amino acids.

The rearrangement links TRBV5-4 to TRBJ2-3; weak D call: TRBD1 (5 bases). CDR3 length: 15 amino acids. Trimming took 6 bases from V and 0 from J, leaving 14 bases between them. Germline lookup yields CDR1 SGHNT and CDR2 YYREEE (reference sequence). The CDR3 loop reads CASTWGVTSTDTQYF. The CDR3 region has the DNA TGTGCCAGCACCTGGGGCGTAACTAGCACAGATACGCAGTATTTT.

This clone is a singleton in its sample. This chain connects TRBV6-6 to TRBJ1-5, with 12 bases matching TRBD1. J was trimmed by 7 bases and V by 7 bases; bases with no gene match: 11. The V gene's germline CDR1 is MNHNY and CDR2 SVGAGI (reference sequence). The CDR3 consists of 16 residues. The CDR3 region is CASTWRDRGLWQPQHF. In DNA form, the CDR3 reads TGTGCCAGCACTTGGAGGGACAGGGGGCTGTGGCAGCCCCAGCATTTT.

The genes are TRBV5-1 and TRBJ2-7, with 11 bases fitting TRBD2. CDR1 SGHRS and CDR2 YFSETQ come from the germline V gene. The CDR3 consists of 18 residues. The junction had 11 bases not matched to a gene; V was cut back by 2 bases and J by 1 base. Here the CDR3 reads CASSFPGLAAESSYEQYF. The CDR3 DNA sequence: TGCGCCAGCAGCTTTCCGGGACTAGCGGCTGAGAGTTCCTACGAGCAGTACTTC.

The chain carries TRBV27 and TRBJ2-1; maybe TRBD2 (6 bases). Germline V gives CDR1 MNHEY, CDR2 SMNVEV (reference sequence). The germline V and J ends were trimmed by 2 bases and 1 base, with 6 bases remaining between them. The CDR3 extends over 14 amino acids. The CDR3 protein is CASSLAGSYNEQFF. As DNA, the CDR3 is TGTGCCAGCAGTTTAGCGGGATCCTACAATGAGCAGTTCTTC.

This chain uses TRBV7-2 with TRBJ2-1; D gene unclear. The germline V and J ends were trimmed by 2 bases and 6 bases, with 2 bases remaining between them. This CDR3 contains 11 residues. Germline V gene sequence: CDR1 SGHTA, CDR2 FQGNSA. CDR3 sequence (DNA): TGTGCCAGCAGCTTAACCAATGAGCAGTTCTTC. It specifies CASSLTNEQFF. Together with reference TRBV7-2 and TRBJ2-1, the CDR3 gives the full variable domain: GAGVSQSPSNKVTEKGKDVELRCDPISGHTALYWYRQSLGQGLEFLIYFQGNSAPDKSGLPSDRFSAERTGGSVSTLTIQRTQQEDSAVYLCASSLTNEQFFGPGTRLTVL.

The CDR3 sequence: CASSQVSGRGTNEQFF. CDR3 nucleotides: TGCGCCAGCAGCCAAGTTAGCGGGAGAGGAACCAATGAGCAGTTCTTC. The rearrangement joins TRBV4-1 to TRBJ2-1, with 9 bases matching TRBD2. J lost 6 bases, V lost 1 base, and 7 bases had no gene match. The CDR3 loop spans 16 amino acids. Per the germline V gene, CDR1 is MGHRA and CDR2 is YSYEKL.